The following is a T cell receptor (beta chain) sequence with its context. As yet, its antigen is unknown. Different DNA sequences within this sample yield the same CDR3. With 0 bases removed from V and 2 bases from J, the gap between germline ends came to 8 bases. Germline-derived CDR1 and CDR2 are MNHEY and SVGAGI. The CDR3 totals 14 residues. The repertoire was sequenced with immunoSEQ multiplex PCR; TCRdb's copy has only in-frame clones and lacks some. The table records about 2.2 million clones, 93% of them present only once. The sample comes from a study of shared clonotypes between healthy human individuals. Study-wide context: Serving as donors were a couple of women and three men, whose ages spanned 18 to 49.

Terminally differentiated effector memory CD45RA+ cells were excluded from the naive CD8 cells, which were CD45RO-negative and positively selected for CCR7. Findings and caveats of the study: Read depth was anticipated to influence clonotype sharing among donors. Clonotypes which were not shared had lower generation probabilities than clonotypes that all four donors shared.

The TCR comes from a man younger than 30 in good health. Some clones in this sample may be carry-over from other donors' samples. V gene TRBV6-5 combines with J gene TRBJ2-7, with D perhaps matching TRBD1 (6 bases). The specimen was naive CD8+ T cells from PBMCs. Here the CDR3 reads CASSYSAGAYEQYF. The DNA for the CDR3 is TGTGCCAGCAGTTACTCGGCAGGGGCCTACGAGCAGTACTTC.